Sequencing of this T cell receptor (beta chain) was carried out in a study of breast tumors, draining lymph nodes, adjacent tissues. Notes on the study in general: The data were judged consistent with most tumor T cells coming from lymph node and expanding in tumor. Tumor repertoires ranked between lymph nodes and nontumor tissue in diversity, with V and J gene preferences.

In regard to this clonotype: The antigen is unknown.

MiXCR, run by TCRdb on the multiplex PCR reads, gives a single entry per CDR3 protein. The sample carries some 49,000 distinct CDR3 sequences, 23% recorded once. There are 13 residues in the CDR3. Unmatched junction bases numbered 10, after V lost 3 bases and J lost 14 bases. Germline V CDR1 and CDR2: LNHNV, YYDKDF (reference sequence). The sequence derives from a female donor with breast cancer. Some clones in this sample may be carry-over from other donors' samples. Source material: breast tumor tissue. The chain links TRBV15 to TRBJ2-4; 7 nucleotides match TRBD1. CDR3 coding DNA: TGTGCCACCAGCAGCTACAGGGGCCCCAAAAAGTACTTC. Amino acid sequence: CATSSYRGPKKYF. The entire variable domain, with the rest obtained from reference TRBV15 and TRBJ2-4, is as follows: DAMVIQNPRYQVTQFGKPVTLSCSQTLNHNVMYWYQQKSSQAPKLLFHYYDKDFNNEADTPDNFQSRRPNTSFCFLDIRSPGLGDTAMYLCATSSYRGPKKYFGAGTRLSVL.